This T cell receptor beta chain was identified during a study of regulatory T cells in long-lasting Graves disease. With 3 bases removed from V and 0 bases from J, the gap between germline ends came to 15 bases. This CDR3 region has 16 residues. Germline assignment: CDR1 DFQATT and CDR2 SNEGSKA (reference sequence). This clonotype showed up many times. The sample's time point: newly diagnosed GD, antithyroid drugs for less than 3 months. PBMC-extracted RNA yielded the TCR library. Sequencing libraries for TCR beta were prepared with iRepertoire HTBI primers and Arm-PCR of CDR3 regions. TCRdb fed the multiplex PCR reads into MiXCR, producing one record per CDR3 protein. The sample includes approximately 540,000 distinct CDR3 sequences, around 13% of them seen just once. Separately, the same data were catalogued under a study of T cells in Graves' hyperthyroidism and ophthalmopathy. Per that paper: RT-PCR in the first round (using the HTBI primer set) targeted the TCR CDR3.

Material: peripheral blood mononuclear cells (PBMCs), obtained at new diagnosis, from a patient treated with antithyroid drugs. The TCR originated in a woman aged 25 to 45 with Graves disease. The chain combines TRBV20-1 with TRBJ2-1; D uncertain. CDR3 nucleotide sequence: TGCAGTGCTAGGGTCGCCAGAGCCAGCTCCTACAATGAGCAGTTCTTC. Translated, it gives CSARVARASSYNEQFF.